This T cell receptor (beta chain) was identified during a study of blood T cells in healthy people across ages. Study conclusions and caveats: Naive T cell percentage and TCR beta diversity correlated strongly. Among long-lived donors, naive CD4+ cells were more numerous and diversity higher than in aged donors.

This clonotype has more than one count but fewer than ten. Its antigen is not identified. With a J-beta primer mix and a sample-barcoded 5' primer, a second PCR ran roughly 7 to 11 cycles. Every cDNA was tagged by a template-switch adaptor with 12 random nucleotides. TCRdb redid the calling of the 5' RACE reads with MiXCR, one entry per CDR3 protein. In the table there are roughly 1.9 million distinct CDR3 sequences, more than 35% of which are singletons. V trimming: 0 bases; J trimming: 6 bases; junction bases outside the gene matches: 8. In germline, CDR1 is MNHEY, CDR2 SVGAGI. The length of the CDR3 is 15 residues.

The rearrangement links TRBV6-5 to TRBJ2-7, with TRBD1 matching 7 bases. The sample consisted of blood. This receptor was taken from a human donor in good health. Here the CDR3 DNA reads TGTGCCAGCAGTTACTCGAGACAGGGCAGTCTCGAGCAGTACTTC. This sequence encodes CASSYSRQGSLEQYF.